The clone carrying this T cell receptor (beta chain) was seen just once. The sample comes from a study of blood T cell repertoires in COVID-19. Study context: COVID-19 samples, acute and convalescent, were from the United States, Italy and Spain. From T cells, B-cell-depleted T cells, or PBMCs came the material, which was cDNA or gDNA.

Germline CDR1 reads MNHNS; CDR2 reads SASEGT. Trimming took 2 bases from V and 0 from J, leaving 14 bases between them. The CDR3 runs 16 residues. Authors' analysis steps: For nucleated cells, counts were estimated from reference gene primer amplification. TCRdb keeps only in-frame clones here, not all; method: immunoSEQ multiplex PCR. D and trimming come from the DNA, and the V and J calls and clone size come from that table. Here the sample spans roughly 70,000 clones, roughly 86% being singletons. Material for sequencing was peripheral blood. The receptor's source is a man aged 55 to 69 with acute or convalescent COVID-19. The V call is TRBV6-1, the J call TRBJ2-7; TRBD1 is a possible D gene (6 bases). CDR3 sequence reads: CASSEPVTGISYEQYF. CDR3 coding DNA: TGTGCCAGCAGTGAACCCGTAACAGGGATCTCCTACGAGCAGTACTTC.